Below, one TCR beta chain is given with its context. No cognate antigen has been identified for it. Qualities for individual bases were not recorded, and no much larger clone is one base off. Libraries came from the immunoSEQ multiplex PCR assay. RNA was extracted from all samples and reverse transcribed into cDNA as template for TCR sequencing. First-strand cDNA was synthesized with SuperScript III using a 2:1 mix of oligo-dT and random hexamers. A synthetic immune receptor repertoire was used to gauge amplification bias, and whatever bias remained was removed computationally. On the authors' methods: After raw reads were preprocessed to remove errors, the CDR3 was defined following IMGT conventions as running from the conserved cysteine to phenylalanine. Clonality was computed by normalizing Shannon entropy by log2 of the number of productive unique TCRs and subtracting the result from 1. Scalp TCRbeta sequences were cross-referenced with sorted blood CD4 and CD8 repertoires so that the CD4 or CD8 identity of scalp clones could be inferred. This is the immuneACCESS table as TCRdb keeps it, with only in-frame sequences that have V and J called. A part of the clones is gone; compared with another copy, unresolved V genes explain less than half, and the rest is unexplained. That table furnishes V, J and clone size, whereas the DNA furnished D and trimming. This sample gives approximately 140,000 clones in total; around 86% of them show up just once. Approximately 15% of the sample comes from the top ten.

The entry originates in a study of CD8+ T cells in alopecia areata (dated by TCRdb to between 2017 and 2018). About the full investigation: The treated patients, all with moderate-to-severe alopecia areata, were enrolled in an open-label pilot trial of oral tofacitinib given at 5 to 10 mg twice daily. Patients received tofacitinib for 6 to 18 months and were then followed off drug for 6 months to check for delayed response and recurrence. The study used high-throughput TCRbeta sequencing to examine T cell clonal expansion in alopecia areata, in both the C3H/HeJ mouse model and human patients. Scalp tissue and sorted CD4+ and CD8+ peripheral blood T cells from patchy and totalis/universalis alopecia areata patients and from healthy controls were covered by human TCRbeta sequencing. Biopsies were taken from tofacitinib-treated patients at baseline and again at 4 and 24 weeks into treatment, and several of those patients also had a later scalp biopsy. Clonality in the scalp was compared among normal scalp (n=4), patchy alopecia areata scalp (n=8), and alopecia totalis/universalis scalp (n=8). RNA came from the PAXgene miRNA kit for fixed scalp, the miRNeasy kit for PBMCs, and the RNeasy kit for mouse skin. TCRbeta CDR3 regions were amplified by immunoSEQ multiplex PCR using 35 Vbeta forward and 13 Jbeta reverse primers. What the study reported, not specific to this receptor: Resident alphabeta T cells in normal human skin are also sequenced, complicating scalp TCR repertoire analysis, unlike mouse skin dominated by gammadelta T cells. Lesional scalp, especially in alopecia totalis/universalis, showed higher clonality and more expanded CD8+ clones than normal scalp, suggesting antigenic drive. Shared TCR sequences between patients were less evident than in mice, which may be partly attributable to HLA diversity in the patient population.

Taken with the paper, the label for time point translates to: baseline before oral tofacitinib. From alopecia areata patients, peripheral blood was collected along with lesional scalp punch biopsies. After PBMCs were isolated by density centrifugation and stained for CD3, CD4 and CD8, a FACSAria was used to sort CD4+ and CD8+ T cells. This receptor was obtained from a human donor with alopecia areata. The specimen comprised CD8+ T cells sorted from blood, sampled at week 0.

The DNA sequence is as follows: TGTGCCAGCAGCTTAGGGGGGACAGACGAGCAGTACTTC. Protein translation: CASSLGGTDEQYF. The V and J genes are TRBV7-6 and TRBJ2-7, with TRBD1 matching 7 junction bases. V is trimmed back by 1 base and J by 5 bases, and the junction contains 2 bases that no gene match accounts for. Reading the germline V gene gives CDR1 SGHVS and CDR2 FNYEAQ. Inclusive of the bounding cysteine and phenylalanine, the CDR3 is 13 residues long. This entry keeps only the CDR3 DNA: 39 bases, framed from base 1.